This T cell receptor beta chain was recorded in a study of identical twins' blood T cells. The overall study: Some 48 million reads came from some 12 libraries, six alpha, six beta.

This clonotype turned up a few times. Each TCR cDNA library carried sample-specific barcodes on both ends. TCRdb used MiXCR to reprocess the 5' RACE reads, holding one entry per CDR3 protein. Altogether hundreds of thousands of distinct CDR3 sequences are present, 28% being singletons, with the ten largest covering 5.5% to 6.5%. The CDR3 has 17 amino acids. CDR1 and CDR2 (germline): SGHDT, YYEEEE. Trimming removed 0 bases from V and 3 bases from J; junction bases left unmatched: 6. The sequence derives from a woman between 18 and 49 years old in good health. V is TRBV5-6 and J is TRBJ2-2; 9 bases fit TRBD2. Sequenced input: PBMCs. The DNA of the CDR3 is TGTGCCAGCAGCTTGGGTCCGGGACTAGCTTACACCGGGGAGCTGTTTTTT. Its translation is CASSLGPGLAYTGELFF.